This TCR beta chain is from a study of human T cells and chemical hapten exposure. Study-level information: Alopecia areata, totalis and universalis patients, mostly female, were included.

Study-wide results and caveats: TCRs at a frequency above 1 in 1000 stayed unchanged with DPC sensitization.

The table lists this clonotype with a few counts. No antigen is known for it. TCRdb fed the RACE reads into MiXCR, producing one record per CDR3 protein. The sample shows some 250,000 distinct CDR3 sequences, around 7.3% of them seen only once. The CDR3 is 20 residues long. From germline, CDR1 is MGHRA and CDR2 YSYEKL. Trimming removed 2 bases from V and 5 bases from J; junction bases left unmatched: 14. Documented time point: pre-sensitization, week 0. Treatment here: therapeutic diphenylcyclopropenone sensitization with weekly scalp DPC. This chain connects TRBV4-1 to TRBJ2-3, with 15 bases aligning to TRBD2. The receptor was derived from a man younger than 30 with alopecia areata. Some clones in this sample may be carry-over from other donors' samples. The sample consisted of whole blood, taken in connection with sensitization to the hapten diphenylcyclopropenone (DPC). The CDR3 DNA reads as TGCGCCAGCAGCCAACCGGGACTAGCGGGGGGCCACCTTTCTGTAGATACGCAGTATTTT. As protein: CASSQPGLAGGHLSVDTQYF.